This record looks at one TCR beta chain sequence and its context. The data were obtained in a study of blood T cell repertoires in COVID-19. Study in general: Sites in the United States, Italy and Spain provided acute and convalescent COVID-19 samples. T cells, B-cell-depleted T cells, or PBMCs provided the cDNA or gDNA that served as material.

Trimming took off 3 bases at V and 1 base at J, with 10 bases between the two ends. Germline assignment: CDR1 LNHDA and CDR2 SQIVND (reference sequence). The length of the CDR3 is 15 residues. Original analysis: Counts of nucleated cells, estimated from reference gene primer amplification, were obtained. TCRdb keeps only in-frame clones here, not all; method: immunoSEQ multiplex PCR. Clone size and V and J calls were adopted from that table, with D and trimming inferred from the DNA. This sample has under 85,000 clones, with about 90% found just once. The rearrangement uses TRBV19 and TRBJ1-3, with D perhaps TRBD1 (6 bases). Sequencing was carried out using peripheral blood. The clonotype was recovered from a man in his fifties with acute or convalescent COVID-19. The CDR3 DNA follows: TGTGCCAGTAGTATCTGGCAGGGGTCTGGAAACACCATATATTTT. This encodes CASSIWQGSGNTIYF.